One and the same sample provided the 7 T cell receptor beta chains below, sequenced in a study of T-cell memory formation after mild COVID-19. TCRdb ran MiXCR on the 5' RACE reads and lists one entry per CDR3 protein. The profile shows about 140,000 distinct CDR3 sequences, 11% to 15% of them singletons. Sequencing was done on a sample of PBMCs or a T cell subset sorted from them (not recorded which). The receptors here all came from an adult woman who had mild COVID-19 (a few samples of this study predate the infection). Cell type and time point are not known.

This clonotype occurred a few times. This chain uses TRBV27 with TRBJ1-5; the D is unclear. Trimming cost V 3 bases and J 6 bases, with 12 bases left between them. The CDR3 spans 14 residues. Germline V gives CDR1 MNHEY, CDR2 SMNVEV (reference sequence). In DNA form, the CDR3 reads TGTGCCAGCAGTTTCTTTCCCTCCGGTCAGCCCCAGCATTTT. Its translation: CASSFFPSGQPQHF.

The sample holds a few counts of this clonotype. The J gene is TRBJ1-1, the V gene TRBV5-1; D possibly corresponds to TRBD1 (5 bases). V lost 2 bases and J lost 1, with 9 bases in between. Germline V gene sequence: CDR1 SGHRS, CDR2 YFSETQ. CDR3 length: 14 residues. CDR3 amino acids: CASSLWGQNTEAFF. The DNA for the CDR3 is TGCGCCAGCAGCTTATGGGGCCAGAACACTGAAGCTTTCTTT.

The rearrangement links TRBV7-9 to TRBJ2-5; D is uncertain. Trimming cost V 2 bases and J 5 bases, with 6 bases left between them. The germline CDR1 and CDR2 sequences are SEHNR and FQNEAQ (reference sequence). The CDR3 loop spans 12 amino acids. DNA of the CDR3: TGTGCCAGCAGCTTATATGTCGAGACCCAGTACTTC. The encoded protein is CASSLYVETQYF.

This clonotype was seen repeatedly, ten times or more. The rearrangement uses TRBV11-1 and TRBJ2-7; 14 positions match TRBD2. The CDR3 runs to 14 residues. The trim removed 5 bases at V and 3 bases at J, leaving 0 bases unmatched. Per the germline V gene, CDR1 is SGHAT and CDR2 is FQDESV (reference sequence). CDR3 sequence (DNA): TGTGCCAGCAGCGGACTAGCGGGAGGCTACGAGCAGTACTTC. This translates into CASSGLAGGYEQYF.

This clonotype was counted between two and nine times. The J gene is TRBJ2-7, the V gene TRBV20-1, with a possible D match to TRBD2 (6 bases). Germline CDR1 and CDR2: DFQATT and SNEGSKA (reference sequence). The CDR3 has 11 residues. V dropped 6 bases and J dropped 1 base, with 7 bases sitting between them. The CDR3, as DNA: TGCAGTGCGCGGGGATCCTACGAGCAGTACTTC. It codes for CSARGSYEQYF.

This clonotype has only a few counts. As DNA, the CDR3 is TGTGCCAGCAGCTTAGCCGACAGGGTGACAATGAACACTGAAGCTTTCTTT. This codes for CASSLADRVTMNTEAFF. The chain is built from TRBV7-9 and TRBJ1-1; 7 bases are a match to TRBD1. V was pared by 0 bases and J by 0 bases, with 7 bases of the junction left unmatched. CDR3 size: 17 residues. CDR1 and CDR2 from the germline V gene are SEHNR and FQNEAQ (reference sequence).

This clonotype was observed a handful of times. The CDR3: CASSDDRGFQETQYF. The CDR3 DNA is TGTGCCAGCAGCGACGACAGGGGATTCCAAGAGACCCAGTACTTC. The chain uses TRBV7-6 and TRBJ2-5; 8 positions match TRBD1. This CDR3 region has 15 residues. V shed 5 bases and J 1 base; nucleotides not matched to a gene: 6. Germline V gene sequence: CDR1 SGHVS, CDR2 FNYEAQ.